A single sample is the source of the 25 T cell receptor beta chains below, sequenced in a study of T-cell memory formation after mild COVID-19. TCRdb used MiXCR to reprocess the 5' RACE reads, holding one entry per CDR3 protein. The repertoire holds roughly 400,000 distinct CDR3 sequences, with 15% to 20% as singletons. Material: PBMCs or a T cell subset sorted from them (not recorded which). The source is a man aged 18 to 35 who had mild COVID-19 (a few samples of this study predate the infection). Cell type and time point are not known.

This clonotype was detected many times. The chain joins TRBV12-3 or TRBV12-4 to TRBJ2-5, with TRBD1 identical over 8 bases. The CDR3 covers 14 residues. Unmatched junction bases numbered 3, after V lost 4 bases and J lost 2 bases. The CDR3 sequence is CASSSTGGQETQYF. The CDR3 DNA follows: TGTGCCAGCAGTTCAACAGGGGGTCAAGAGACCCAGTACTTC.

The chain's CDR3 is CSASLASGGGDTQYF. CDR3 coding DNA: TGCAGTGCTAGTTTGGCTAGCGGGGGGGGAGATACGCAGTATTTT. The rearrangement joins TRBV20-1 to TRBJ2-3; 12 nucleotides line up with TRBD2. Germline values: CDR1 DFQATT, CDR2 SNEGSKA (reference sequence). Losses at the gene ends were 3 bases for V and 5 bases for J; bases not matched to a gene: 6. The CDR3 has 15 residues.

This clonotype was observed a handful of times. The chain uses TRBV18 and TRBJ1-6; D is ambiguous. Germline-derived CDR1 and CDR2 are KGHSH and LQKENI. This CDR3 spans 14 amino acids. Trimming stripped 2 bases from V and 4 bases from J, with 6 bases between. The CDR3 region has the DNA TGTGCCAGCTCACCAGCCGGTTATAATTCACCCCTCCACTTT. Amino acids: CASSPAGYNSPLHF.

The chain couples TRBV4-2 to TRBJ2-2; no clear D gene. Germline loops: CDR1 LGHNA, CDR2 YNFKEQ. CDR3 size: 14 residues. The V end lost 0 bases, the J end lost 7 bases, and 9 bases lay between the germline ends. The CDR3 is CASSQDLFLGELFF. As DNA, the CDR3 is TGTGCCAGCAGCCAAGATCTTTTTCTCGGGGAGCTGTTTTTT.

V gene TRBV27 combines with J gene TRBJ1-4, with D tentatively TRBD1 (5 bases). The CDR3 spans 13 residues. CDR1 MNHEY and CDR2 SMNVEV come from the germline V gene (reference sequence). V dropped 8 bases and J dropped 4 bases, with 11 bases sitting between them. CDR3 in DNA: TGTGCCAGCCAGGGCAGCTATAATGAAAAACTGTTTTTT. Protein: CASQGSYNEKLFF.

Many counts were recorded for this clonotype. The chain links TRBV18 to TRBJ2-7, with 12 bases that match TRBD2. Trimming at V came to 2 bases and at J to 2 bases, leaving 4 bases not matched to a gene. The CDR3 is made up of 16 amino acids. CDR1 and CDR2 (germline): KGHSH, LQKENI. The CDR3 DNA is TGTGCCAGCTCACCAAAACTAGCGGGGGGAGCCTACGAGCAGTACTTC. It specifies CASSPKLAGGAYEQYF. The full variable domain, its missing parts supplied by reference TRBV18 and TRBJ2-7, is NAGVMQNPRHLVRRRGQEARLRCSPMKGHSHVYWYRQLPEEGLKFMVYLQKENIIDESGMPKERFSAEFPKEGPSILRIQQVVRGDSAAYFCASSPKLAGGAYEQYFGPGTRLTVT.

V usage is TRBV29-1 and J usage is TRBJ1-1; 8 bases agree with TRBD1. The CDR3 is 10 amino acids. Trimming took 5 bases from V and 11 from J; bases not matched to a gene: 4. Germline CDR1 reads SQVTM; CDR2 reads ANQGSEA. The CDR3 region is CSVSDRAAFF. CDR3 sequence (DNA): TGCAGCGTTTCGGACAGGGCCGCTTTCTTT.

In this sample, this clonotype turned up a few times. The chain carries TRBV6-2 or TRBV6-3 and TRBJ1-1; D is possibly TRBD1 (6 bases). This CDR3 spans 14 amino acids. Germline V gene data show CDR1 as MNHEY and CDR2 as SVGEGT. Trimming pared 2 bases from V and 4 bases from J, leaving 11 bases between. CDR3 amino acids: CASSYAGGGTEAFF. Here the CDR3 DNA reads TGTGCCAGCAGTTACGCCGGGGGCGGCACTGAAGCTTTCTTT.

The rearrangement links TRBV4-3 to TRBJ2-3, with TRBD1 matching 10 bases. The V gene's germline CDR1 is LGHNA and CDR2 YSLEER. J gave up 2 bases and V 2 bases, and 7 bases lay outside the gene matches. The CDR3 has 17 amino acids. The CDR3 region has the DNA TGCGCCAGCAGCCAACTTACCGGGACAGGGGTCACAGATACGCAGTATTTT. This codes for CASSQLTGTGVTDTQYF.

This clonotype was recorded many times. The chain links TRBV18 to TRBJ2-3; no reliable D call. The germline V gene encodes CDR1 KGHSH and CDR2 LQKENI. The CDR3 consists of 14 residues. Trimming left V 3 bases short and J 0 bases short, with 7 bases between. The CDR3 loop is CASSPSRSTDTQYF. CDR3 DNA: TGTGCCAGCTCACCGAGCCGGAGCACAGATACGCAGTATTTT.

The rearrangement links TRBV28 to TRBJ2-3, with TRBD1 matching over 7 bases. CDR3 length equals 12 residues. Trimming at V came to 3 bases and at J to 10 bases, leaving 4 bases not matched to a gene. Germline assignment: CDR1 MDHEN and CDR2 SYDVKM. CDR3 DNA: TGTGCCAGCAGTTTGCCGGGACAGCCGCAGTATTTT. It codes for CASSLPGQPQYF. Combining the CDR3 with reference TRBV28 and TRBJ2-3 gives the whole variable domain DVKVTQSSRYLVKRTGEKVFLECVQDMDHENMFWYRQDPGLGLRLIYFSYDVKMKEKGDIPEGYSVSREKKERFSLILESASTNQTSMYLCASSLPGQPQYFGPGTRLTVL.

The chain combines TRBV7-3 with TRBJ2-2; D may be TRBD2 (5 bases). Per germline, CDR1 SGHTA and CDR2 FQGTGA. V was cut by 3 bases and J by 10 bases, with 15 bases left in between. The CDR3 is made up of 14 amino acids. The CDR3, as DNA: TGTGCCAGCAGCTTTGAGGGCCATCCCGAGGAGCTGTTTTTT. It codes for CASSFEGHPEELFF.

This clonotype came up a few times. This sequence joins TRBV12-3 or TRBV12-4 and TRBJ1-2; D is possibly TRBD1 (5 bases). CDR3 length: 16 amino acids. V lost 5 bases and J 6 bases, leaving 22 bases between the germline ends. The CDR3 coding sequence is TGTGCCAGCAGTCCGCCGGGACCCCAATTTCGGGATGGCTACACCTTC. Its protein is CASSPPGPQFRDGYTF.

This clonotype was observed a few times. The V and J genes are TRBV12-3 or TRBV12-4 and TRBJ1-2; D uncertain. V was pared by 6 bases and J by 3 bases, with 14 bases between. CDR3 size: 14 residues. The CDR3 is CASSPSGAYYGYTF. As DNA, the CDR3 is TGTGCCAGCAGCCCCAGCGGAGCTTACTATGGCTACACCTTC.

The chain joins TRBV6-2 or TRBV6-3 to TRBJ2-7, with D maybe TRBD2 (5 bases). This CDR3 is built from 13 residues. V gave up 4 bases and J gave up 4 bases, with 11 bases separating them. Germline assignment: CDR1 MNHEY and CDR2 SVGEGT. In nucleotides, the CDR3 is TGTGCCAGCAGTTTCCAACGGGGTTACGAGCAGTACGTC. Protein product: CASSFQRGYEQYV.

A few counts support this clonotype. The chain has TRBV7-6 and TRBJ2-3, with 10 bases aligning to TRBD2. V dropped 2 bases and J dropped 3; count of bases not matched to a gene: 5. The CDR3 contains 16 residues. Per the germline V gene, CDR1 is SGHVS and CDR2 is FNYEAQ. The CDR3 region has the DNA TGTGCCAGCAGCTTAAGGCTAGCGGGGGATACAGATACGCAGTATTTT. Amino acid sequence: CASSLRLAGDTDTQYF.

This clonotype was detected a few times. The chain is built from TRBV29-1 and TRBJ2-7; 8 bases match TRBD1. This CDR3 is 11 amino acids long. Per germline, CDR1 SQVTM and CDR2 ANQGSEA. V dropped 4 bases and J dropped 5; count of bases not matched to a gene: 1. The CDR3 region is CSVGDRNEQYF. The CDR3 nucleotides read TGCAGCGTTGGGGACAGGAACGAGCAGTACTTC.

The chain uses TRBV6-5 and TRBJ1-1, with D possibly matching TRBD1 (5 bases). The CDR3 contains 15 residues. V lost 4 bases, J lost 0 bases, and 12 bases lay in between. Germline CDR1 MNHEY, CDR2 SVGAGI. This CDR3 reads CASSFSGEMNTEAFF. CDR3 coding DNA: TGTGCCAGCAGTTTTTCGGGGGAGATGAACACTGAAGCTTTCTTT.

The chain joins TRBV12-3 or TRBV12-4 to TRBJ1-2; possibly TRBD1 for D (5 bases). Trimming removed 3 bases at V and 4 bases at J, with 15 bases between. CDR3 size: 15 residues. The CDR3 DNA is TGTGCCAGCAGTTTCCCCCAGGGACCGCGCTATGGCTACACCTTC. Its translation is CASSFPQGPRYGYTF.

The V and J genes are TRBV6-5 and TRBJ1-2; D gene unclear. Germline V gene data show CDR1 as MNHEY and CDR2 as SVGAGI. The CDR3 runs to 16 residues. The V and J ends lost 0 bases and 8 bases respectively, with 19 bases between them. CDR3 in DNA: TGTGCCAGCAGTTACTCGGCAGGACCTTTCCCGTCCGGCTACACCTTC. Encoded protein: CASSYSAGPFPSGYTF.

This chain's CDR3 is CASSSGTESYYGYTF. CDR3 nucleotides: TGTGCCAGCAGTTCAGGGACAGAGAGTTACTATGGCTACACCTTC. The chain links TRBV27 to TRBJ1-2, with TRBD1 matching 7 bases. The trim removed 4 bases at V and 3 bases at J, leaving 8 bases unmatched. Germline V lookup: CDR1 MNHEY, CDR2 SMNVEV (reference sequence). This CDR3 has 15 residues.

In this sample, this clonotype turned up a few times. V and J are TRBV4-1 and TRBJ2-5; D is uncertain. Germline V gene lookup returns CDR1 MGHRA and CDR2 YSYEKL. This CDR3 contains 14 residues. Trimming took off 1 base at V and 3 bases at J, with 9 bases between the two ends. In nucleotides, the CDR3 is TGCGCCAGCAGCCAAGGTTCCGAAAAAGAGACCCAGTACTTC. This encodes CASSQGSEKETQYF.

The rearrangement uses TRBV7-9 and TRBJ2-2; TRBD1 agrees at 7 bases. The ends lost 7 bases at V and 7 bases at J; junction bases unmatched: 15. Germline CDR1 reads SEHNR; CDR2 reads FQNEAQ (reference sequence). The CDR3 runs 16 residues. The CDR3 region is CASTPTGKSLYGELFF. The CDR3 DNA reads as TGTGCCAGCACCCCGACAGGGAAGAGCCTCTACGGGGAGCTGTTTTTT.

Only a few counts were recorded for this clonotype. The CDR3 nucleotides are TGCAGCGTAAGAACTACCGGGACTAGTTGGTCGGAGACCCAGTACTTC. It specifies CSVRTTGTSWSETQYF. This chain connects TRBV29-1 to TRBJ2-5, with 8 bases identical to TRBD2. V gave up 6 bases and J gave up 5 bases; unmatched junction bases: 17. The CDR3 sequence is 16 residues long. The germline V gene has CDR1 SQVTM and CDR2 ANQGSEA. The full variable domain, in which reference TRBV29-1 and TRBJ2-5 provide the parts outside the CDR3, is SAVISQKPSRDICQRGTSLTIQCQVDSQVTMMFWYRQQPGQSLTLIATANQGSEATYESGFVIDKFPISRPNLTFSTLTVSNMSPEDSSIYLCSVRTTGTSWSETQYFGPGTRLLVL.

This clonotype was seen only a few times. CDR3 DNA sequence: TGTGCCAGCAGCCAACCACTACGATACGAGCAGTACTTC. Amino acids: CASSQPLRYEQYF. The chain uses TRBV2 and TRBJ2-7; D is unresolved. The CDR3 covers 13 residues. Germline V gene lookup returns CDR1 SNHLY and CDR2 FYNNEI. V was pared by 6 bases and J by 4 bases, with 13 bases between. Combining the CDR3 with reference TRBV2 and TRBJ2-7 gives the whole variable domain EPEVTQTPSHQVTQMGQEVILRCVPISNHLYFYWYRQILGQKVEFLVSFYNNEISEKSEIFDDQFSVERPDGSNFTLKIRSTKLEDSAMYFCASSQPLRYEQYFGPGTRLTVT.